The 20 T cell receptor beta chains below all came from one sample that was sequenced in a study of T cell responses to AZD1222 COVID-19 vaccine. Profiling relied on immunoSEQ multiplex PCR, and the TCRdb table lists in-frame clones only, not all of them. The table lists over 150,000 clones, roughly 94% of them singletons. Material: peripheral blood, obtained 28 days after the second AZD1222 dose. These receptors all stem from an adult who received the AZD1222 COVID-19 vaccine.

The chain has TRBV12-3 or TRBV12-4 and TRBJ1-5; D ambiguous. CDR3 length: 13 amino acids. Trimming took 1 base from V and 7 from J, leaving 8 bases between them. The CDR3 bases are TGTGCCAGCAGTTTAGGGGGTTTGCAGCCCCAGCATTTT. Protein: CASSLGGLQPQHF.

V and J are TRBV19 and TRBJ1-5; 7 bases agree with TRBD1. The CDR3 has 16 residues. The germline CDR1 and CDR2 sequences are LNHDA and SQIVND (reference sequence). The trim removed 3 bases at V and 6 bases at J, leaving 11 bases unmatched. The CDR3 loop is CASSMLAGGAGQPQHF. In DNA, the CDR3 is TGTGCCAGTAGTATGTTGGCAGGGGGGGCAGGTCAGCCCCAGCATTTT.

This chain uses TRBV4-3 with TRBJ2-7; 8 bases align to TRBD1. After removal of 0 bases from V and 0 bases from J, the junction contained 4 bases not matched to a gene. The CDR3 has 16 residues. Germline lookup yields CDR1 LGHNA and CDR2 YSLEER. The chain's CDR3 is CASSQDRTGSSYEQYF. The CDR3 bases are TGCGCCAGCAGCCAAGACCGGACAGGGAGCTCCTACGAGCAGTACTTC.

The J gene is TRBJ1-5, the V gene TRBV5-8; D gene unclear. The germline CDR1 and CDR2 sequences are SGHTS and YDEGEE. The V end lost 7 bases, the J end lost 2 bases, and 16 bases lay between the germline ends. The CDR3 is made up of 15 amino acids. CDR3 sequence: CASPPGRNRNQPQHF. CDR3 bases: TGTGCCAGCCCCCCGGGTAGAAATCGCAATCAGCCCCAGCATTTT.

The rearrangement joins TRBV10-3 to TRBJ2-7; the D gene is possibly TRBD1 (6 bases). The germline V and J ends were trimmed by 4 bases and 0 bases, with 13 bases remaining between them. Germline values: CDR1 ENHRY, CDR2 SYGVKD. This CDR3 is built from 15 residues. The CDR3 here is CAISGSTGSSYEQYF. In DNA form, the CDR3 reads TGTGCCATCAGTGGGTCAACAGGGAGCTCCTACGAGCAGTACTTC.

The rearrangement links TRBV27 to TRBJ1-3, with 8 positions matching TRBD1. CDR1 is MNHEY, CDR2 SMNVEV, per germline (reference sequence). Trimming took 6 bases from V and 6 from J; bases not matched to a gene: 4. The CDR3 spans 13 residues. The CDR3 reads CASRKTGENTIYF. DNA for the CDR3: TGTGCCAGCAGGAAGACAGGGGAAAACACCATATATTTT.

The chain links TRBV6-6 to TRBJ1-1; 12 bases match TRBD1. This CDR3 is 14 amino acids long. Trimming took 6 bases from V and 11 from J; bases not matched to a gene: 10. Germline-derived CDR1 and CDR2 are MNHNY and SVGAGI (reference sequence). CDR3 residues: CASRNAGTGGLAFF. In DNA, the CDR3 is TGTGCCAGCAGAAATGCCGGGACAGGGGGCCTGGCTTTCTTT.

V gene TRBV5-1 combines with J gene TRBJ2-1; 12 positions match TRBD2. V was clipped by 1 base and J by 5 bases; unmatched bases: 4. The CDR3 is made up of 16 amino acids. Looked up from germline, CDR1 is SGHRS and CDR2 is YFSETQ. The CDR3 bases are TGCGCCAGCAGCTTGTCGGGGACTAGCGGGCACAATGAGCAGTTCTTC. It is translated as CASSLSGTSGHNEQFF.

J is TRBJ1-1 and V is TRBV6-1; 7 positions agree with TRBD1. The V gene end was trimmed by 4 bases and the J gene end by 0 bases; junction bases not matched to a gene: 14. This CDR3 has 18 residues. Germline CDR1 MNHNS, CDR2 SASEGT. As DNA, the CDR3 is TGTGCCAGCAGTGTACAGACAGGGACGCTGAGGGTGAACACTGAAGCTTTCTTT. It encodes CASSVQTGTLRVNTEAFF.

This chain joins TRBV14 and TRBJ2-2; D assignment may be TRBD1 or TRBD2 (6 bases each). CDR3 length: 14 amino acids. Deletions cut 3 bases from V and 5 bases from J, with 10 bases between. Germline CDR1 and CDR2: SGHDN and FVKESK. CDR3 bases: TGTGCCAGCAGCCAGGGGGCGGGGACCGGGGAGCTGTTTTTT. Translated: CASSQGAGTGELFF.

The genes are TRBV5-1 and TRBJ2-1; tentatively, D is TRBD1 or TRBD2 (5 bases each). Germline CDR1 is SGHRS and CDR2 is YFSETQ. V was clipped by 4 bases and J by 8 bases, with 7 bases between them. The CDR3 covers 11 residues. CDR3 in DNA: TGCGCCAGCAGCCAGGGACATGAGCAGTTCTTC. It specifies CASSQGHEQFF.

The chain links TRBV24-1 to TRBJ2-7, with D perhaps given as TRBD1 or TRBD2 (6 bases each). The CDR3 consists of 14 residues. Germline-derived CDR1 and CDR2 are KGHDR and SFDVKD. The V gene lost 4 bases and the J gene lost 2 bases, with 11 bases spanning the gap. CDR3 sequence (DNA): TGTGCCACCAGTGACTGGGGGGCCCCCTACGAGCAGTACTTC. Its protein product is CATSDWGAPYEQYF.

This clone showed up just once. The chain carries TRBV29-1 and TRBJ2-5; no firm D call. CDR1 is SQVTM and CDR2 is ANQGSEA in the germline V gene. This CDR3 spans 13 amino acids. V shed 4 bases and J shed 5 bases, with 14 bases lying between them. DNA of the CDR3: TGCAGCGTTGGTCTCTCCTCGAGGGAGACCCAGTACTTC. The encoded protein is CSVGLSSRETQYF.

The CDR3, as DNA: TGTGCCAGCAGTAACAGGGTAGGGGACACTGAAGCTTTCTTT. It yields the protein CASSNRVGDTEAFF. J is TRBJ1-1 and V is TRBV6-5, with a weak D call TRBD1 (6 bases). From germline, CDR1 is MNHEY and CDR2 SVGAGI. V was cut by 5 bases and J by 3 bases, with 13 bases left in between. The CDR3 is made up of 14 amino acids.

The V gene is TRBV29-1, the J gene TRBJ2-7, with D perhaps matching TRBD1 or TRBD2 (7 bases each). Germline CDR1 reads SQVTM; CDR2 reads ANQGSEA. There are 12 residues in the CDR3. Trimming pared 3 bases from V and 4 bases from J, leaving 10 bases between. In nucleotides, the CDR3 is TGCAGCGTTGATCAGGGGGGGTACGAGCAGTACTTC. Its translation is CSVDQGGYEQYF.

This sequence joins TRBV5-1 and TRBJ1-6, with no clear D. In germline, CDR1 is SGHRS, CDR2 YFSETQ. The CDR3 consists of 16 residues. Trimming left V 0 bases short and J 4 bases short, with 11 bases between. CDR3 amino acids: CASSLVGSRYNSPLHF. In DNA form, the CDR3 reads TGCGCCAGCAGCTTGGTGGGGAGCAGATATAATTCACCCCTCCACTTT.

This chain links TRBV30 with TRBJ1-5, with no clear D. Germline V lookup: CDR1 GTSNPN, CDR2 SVGIG (reference sequence). V was cut by 1 base and J by 8 bases, with 12 bases left in between. CDR3 length: 13 amino acids. CDR3 sequence: CAWSGNWGEPQHF. The DNA of the CDR3 is TGTGCCTGGAGTGGTAATTGGGGAGAGCCCCAGCATTTT.

CDR3 amino acids: CASSARVKNSPLHF. In DNA, the CDR3 is TGTGCCAGCAGCGCCCGGGTCAAAAATTCACCCCTCCACTTT. The chain couples TRBV9 to TRBJ1-6; D is unclear. The V end lost 3 bases, the J end lost 7 bases, and 11 bases lay between the germline ends. Germline V lookup: CDR1 SGDLS, CDR2 YYNGEE. The CDR3 runs to 14 residues.

The DNA of the CDR3 is TGTGCCACTTCGTCCCAGGGCGGGCAGCCCCAGCATTTT. Translated: CATSSQGGQPQHF. The chain joins TRBV10-3 to TRBJ1-5; D might be TRBD1 (5 bases). Germline loops: CDR1 ENHRY, CDR2 SYGVKD. The V end lost 10 bases, the J end lost 7 bases, and 17 bases lay between the germline ends. The length of the CDR3 is 13 residues.

There are a few counts of this clone. The rearrangement uses TRBV9 and TRBJ2-7; TRBD2 matches at 13 bases. The germline gives CDR1 SGDLS, CDR2 YYNGEE. This CDR3 spans 15 amino acids. The J segment lost 1 base and the V segment lost 4 bases, leaving 2 bases of the junction unmatched. The CDR3 sequence: CASSPGLAGSYEQYF. The CDR3 DNA is TGTGCCAGCAGCCCGGGACTAGCGGGATCCTACGAGCAGTACTTC.